These 15 T cell receptor beta chains came from one sample sequenced in a study of blood T cell repertoires in COVID-19. TCRdb's copy holds only in-frame clones and misses some; the assay was immunoSEQ multiplex PCR. The profile shows fewer than 150,000 clones, around 88% of them singletons. Sequencing was performed on peripheral blood. These receptors were taken from a woman aged 50 to 65 who had recovered from COVID-19.

This chain joins TRBV27 and TRBJ2-1; D remains ambiguous. V lost 4 bases, J lost 6 bases, and 13 bases lay in between. From germline, CDR1 is MNHEY and CDR2 SMNVEV (reference sequence). This CDR3 is 14 amino acids long. The CDR3 loop is CASSSNYLGNEQFF. The CDR3 DNA follows: TGTGCCAGCAGTTCTAATTATCTCGGCAATGAGCAGTTCTTC.

The chain uses TRBV2 and TRBJ1-2; 7 bases map to TRBD1. Germline V lookup: CDR1 SNHLY, CDR2 FYNNEI. The CDR3 length is 12 residues. V lost 8 bases to trimming and J lost 6 bases; unmatched junction nucleotides: 6. Written as DNA, the CDR3 is TGTGCCAGCGACAGGGTTCAGGATGGCTACACCTTC. Protein product: CASDRVQDGYTF.

CDR3 residues: CASSLAREVGTDTQYF. CDR3 DNA sequence: TGCGCCAGCAGCTTGGCGCGGGAAGTCGGCACAGATACGCAGTATTTT. The genes are TRBV5-1 and TRBJ2-3; a possible D gene is TRBD2 (6 bases). CDR1 and CDR2 (germline): SGHRS, YFSETQ. This CDR3 contains 16 residues. V was pared by 0 bases and J by 1 base, with 12 bases between. The whole variable domain, filled in from reference TRBV5-1 and TRBJ2-3, reads KAGVTQTPRYLIKTRGQQVTLSCSPISGHRSVSWYQQTPGQGLQFLFEYFSETQRNKGNFPGRFSGRQFSNSRSEMNVSTLELGDSALYLCASSLAREVGTDTQYFGPGTRLTVL.

The chain couples TRBV7-3 to TRBJ2-5; D may be TRBD2 (5 bases). The V end lost 5 bases, the J end lost 5 bases, and 12 bases lay between the germline ends. The germline V gene has CDR1 SGHTA and CDR2 FQGTGA. CDR3 length: 13 residues. DNA for the CDR3: TGTGCCAGCAGCCCTTCGGGGTTGGAGACCCAGTACTTC. This gives the protein CASSPSGLETQYF.

CDR3 in DNA: TGCAGCGTAGTTGGGCTCAGGGTATGGACTGAAGCTTTCTTT. As protein: CSVVGLRVWTEAFF. This chain uses TRBV29-1 with TRBJ1-1; perhaps TRBD1 as D (5 bases). Germline V gene lookup returns CDR1 SQVTM and CDR2 ANQGSEA. The CDR3 contains 14 residues. Trimming took off 6 bases at V and 5 bases at J, with 19 bases between the two ends.

The chain employs TRBV5-5 and TRBJ2-1; 10 bases line up with TRBD2. Germline values: CDR1 SGHKS, CDR2 YYEKEE (reference sequence). Trimming at V came to 0 bases and at J to 3 bases, leaving 3 bases not matched to a gene. The CDR3 is 16 amino acids. CDR3: CASSLGLAGVYNEQFF. The CDR3 DNA sequence: TGTGCCAGCAGCTTGGGGCTAGCGGGAGTCTACAATGAGCAGTTCTTC. The whole variable domain, remainder taken from reference TRBV5-5 and TRBJ2-1, is DAGVTQSPTHLIKTRGQQVTLRCSPISGHKSVSWYQQVLGQGPQFIFQYYEKEERGRGNFPDRFSARQFPNYSSELNVNALLLGDSALYLCASSLGLAGVYNEQFFGPGTRLTVL.

This chain links TRBV5-6 with TRBJ1-1; no definite D call. The V gene's germline CDR1 is SGHDT and CDR2 YYEEEE. The CDR3 loop spans 13 amino acids. Deletions cut 1 base from V and 7 bases from J, with 11 bases between. Here the CDR3 DNA reads TGTGCCAGCAGCTTGTGGTACGGGAATGAAGCTTTCTTT. It codes for CASSLWYGNEAFF.

V and J are TRBV6-5 and TRBJ2-2, with unresolved D. CDR1 MNHEY and CDR2 SVGAGI come from the germline V gene. V lost 8 bases, J lost 0 bases, and 13 bases lay in between. There are 15 residues in the CDR3. Here the CDR3 DNA reads TGTGCCAGCCGAAGGAGACCCACGAACACCGGGGAGCTGTTTTTT. Its translation: CASRRRPTNTGELFF.

This clone was seen more than once but under ten times. J is TRBJ1-5 and V is TRBV4-3; TRBD1 might be the D (5 bases). The CDR3 consists of 14 residues. Between the trimmed V and J ends, which lost 0 bases and 7 bases, there was a span of 10 bases. CDR1 and CDR2 from the germline V gene are LGHNA and YSLEER. The CDR3 loop is CASSQELGRQPQHF. CDR3 DNA sequence: TGCGCCAGCAGCCAAGAGTTGGGGCGACAGCCCCAGCATTTT.

The rearrangement uses TRBV3-1 (or the pseudogene TRBV3-2) and TRBJ2-1, with 15 bases lining up with TRBD2. The CDR3 covers 18 residues. CDR1 and CDR2 (germline): LGHDT, YNNKEL (reference sequence). The junction had 12 bases not matched to a gene; V was cut back by 2 bases and J by 10 bases. CDR3 region: CASSQKPRTSGRAGEQFF. In DNA, the CDR3 is TGTGCCAGCAGCCAAAAACCTCGGACTAGCGGGAGGGCAGGAGAGCAGTTCTTC.

The chain joins TRBV7-8 to TRBJ1-1, with 10 positions matching TRBD1. This CDR3 spans 16 amino acids. V gave up 4 bases and J gave up 6 bases; unmatched junction bases: 11. Germline CDR1 SGHVS, CDR2 FQNEAQ. The CDR3 here is CASSSNARDRGSEAFF. The CDR3 region has the DNA TGTGCCAGCAGCTCGAACGCCCGGGACAGGGGCTCTGAAGCTTTCTTT.

The chain links TRBV7-8 to TRBJ2-2; D uncertain. Trimming took off 5 bases at V and 1 base at J, with 8 bases between the two ends. CDR3 length: 14 amino acids. Germline CDR1 and CDR2: SGHVS and FQNEAQ. CDR3 sequence (DNA): TGTGCCAGCAGCCGACGAGAGAACACCGGGGAGCTGTTTTTT. It yields the protein CASSRRENTGELFF.

The V call is TRBV5-1, the J call TRBJ2-2, with a weak D call TRBD1 (6 bases). The CDR3 length is 17 residues. V was clipped by 4 bases and J by 4 bases, with 20 bases between them. Germline loops: CDR1 SGHRS, CDR2 YFSETQ. CDR3 nucleotide sequence: TGCGCCAGCAGCCAAAGGGGCAGGGGATTGGGCACCGGGGAGCTGTTTTTT. Its protein product is CASSQRGRGLGTGELFF.

The sample holds a few counts of this clone. This chain links TRBV10-2 with TRBJ2-7, with 7 bases aligning to TRBD1. V was clipped by 8 bases and J by 2 bases; unmatched bases: 9. CDR1 and CDR2 (germline): WSHSY, SAAADI. This CDR3 is built from 14 residues. CDR3 amino acids: CASGNRGRAYEQYF. The DNA for the CDR3 is TGCGCCAGCGGCAACAGGGGTCGGGCCTACGAGCAGTACTTC.

The CDR3 region is CASSPAAGHTTDTQYF. CDR3 nucleotide sequence: TGTGCCAGCAGTCCCGCGGCAGGGCACACTACAGATACGCAGTATTTT. The chain joins TRBV27 to TRBJ2-3, with D perhaps TRBD1 (5 bases). The ends were cut back, 5 bases at V and 3 bases at J, with 18 bases in the middle. Germline values: CDR1 MNHEY, CDR2 SMNVEV (reference sequence). The CDR3 consists of 16 residues.